Listed below are T cell receptor beta chains from one sample, sequenced in a study of T cells after posttransplantation cyclophosphamide. TCRdb keeps only in-frame clones here, not all; method: immunoSEQ multiplex PCR. Of more than 12,000 clones in the sample, 76% were seen once. Sequenced: memory CD4+ T cells sorted from PBMCs. Source of these receptors: a man between 50 and 59 years old. CDR3s include the opening cysteine and the closing phenylalanine or tryptophan. Fields, in order: V gene, clone size, D gene, J gene, CDR3 protein, CDR3 DNA. D genes are given only for firm matches. Only some rows state a clone size, as once, few, many or a class for expanded clones.

>TRBV5-6|-|-|TRBJ1-6
CASSLTGLGVYSPLHF
TGTGCCAGCAGCTTGACAGGACTAGGGGTATATTCACCCCTCCACTTT
>TRBV9|-|TRBD2|TRBJ2-7
CASSASPGLANEQYF
TGTGCCAGCAGCGCCTCACCGGGACTAGCAAACGAGCAGTACTTC
>TRBV2|few|TRBD1|TRBJ1-5
CASKGQNNQPQHF
TGTGCCAGCAAGGGACAGAACAATCAGCCCCAGCATTTT
>TRBV6-1|-|TRBD1|TRBJ2-3
CASSTTGLGTDTQYF
TGTGCCAGCAGCACGACAGGGCTCGGCACAGATACGCAGTATTTT
>TRBV2|-|-|TRBJ2-5
CASSPGQETQYF
TGTGCCAGCAGTCCAGGGCAAGAGACCCAGTACTTC
>TRBV5-4|few|-|TRBJ1-2
CASSQQANYGYTF
TGTGCCAGCAGCCAGCAGGCGAACTATGGCTACACCTTC
>TRBV5-1|-|TRBD1|TRBJ1-1
CASSPNPGQGVFTEAFF
TGCGCCAGCAGCCCGAATCCGGGACAGGGCGTGTTCACTGAAGCTTTCTTT
>TRBV11-3|-|-|TRBJ2-7
CASSFTVISYEQYF
TGTGCCAGCAGCTTTACAGTTATCTCCTACGAGCAGTACTTC
>TRBV7-9|-|-|TRBJ1-2
CASSSRRRGYTF
TGTGCCAGCAGCTCAAGACGGCGGGGCTACACCTTC
>TRBV30|few|-|TRBJ2-2
CAWSLDISNTGELFF
TGTGCCTGGAGTCTAGATATTTCGAACACCGGGGAGCTGTTTTTT
>TRBV7-9|-|-|TRBJ2-7
CASSRTDSYEQYF
TGTGCCAGCAGCCGGACAGACTCCTACGAGCAGTACTTC